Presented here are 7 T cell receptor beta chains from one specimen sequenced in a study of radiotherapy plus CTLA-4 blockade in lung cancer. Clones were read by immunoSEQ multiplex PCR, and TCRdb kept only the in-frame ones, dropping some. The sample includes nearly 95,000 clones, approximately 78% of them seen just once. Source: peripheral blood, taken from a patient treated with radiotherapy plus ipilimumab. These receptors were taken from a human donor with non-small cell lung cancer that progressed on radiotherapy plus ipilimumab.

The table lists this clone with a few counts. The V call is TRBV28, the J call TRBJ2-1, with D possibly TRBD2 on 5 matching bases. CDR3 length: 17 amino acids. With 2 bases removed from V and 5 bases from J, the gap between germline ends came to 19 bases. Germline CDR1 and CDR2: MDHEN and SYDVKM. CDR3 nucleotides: TGTGCCAGCAGTTTAGATTTCCGTGTAGCGTATCACAATGAGCAGTTCTTC. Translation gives CASSLDFRVAYHNEQFF.

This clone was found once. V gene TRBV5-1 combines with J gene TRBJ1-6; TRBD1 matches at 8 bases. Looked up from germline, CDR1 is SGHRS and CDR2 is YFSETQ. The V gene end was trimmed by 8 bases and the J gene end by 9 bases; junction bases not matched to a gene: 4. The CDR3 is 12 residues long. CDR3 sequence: CARGQGGSPLHF. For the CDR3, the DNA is TGCGCCAGAGGACAGGGAGGTTCACCCCTCCACTTT.

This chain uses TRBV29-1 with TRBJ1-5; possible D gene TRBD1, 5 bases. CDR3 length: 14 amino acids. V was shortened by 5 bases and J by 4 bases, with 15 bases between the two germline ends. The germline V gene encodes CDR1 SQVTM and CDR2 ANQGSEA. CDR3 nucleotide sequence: TGCAGCGTTAGGAACAGAGGGGAGAATCAGCCCCAGCATTTT. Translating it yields CSVRNRGENQPQHF.

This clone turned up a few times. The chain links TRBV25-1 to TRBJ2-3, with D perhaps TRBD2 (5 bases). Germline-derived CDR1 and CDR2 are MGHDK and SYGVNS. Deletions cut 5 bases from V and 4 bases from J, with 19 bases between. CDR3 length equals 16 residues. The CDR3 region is CASSSALLVQADTQYF. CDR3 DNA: TGTGCCAGCAGTTCCGCCCTACTAGTCCAGGCAGATACGCAGTATTTT.

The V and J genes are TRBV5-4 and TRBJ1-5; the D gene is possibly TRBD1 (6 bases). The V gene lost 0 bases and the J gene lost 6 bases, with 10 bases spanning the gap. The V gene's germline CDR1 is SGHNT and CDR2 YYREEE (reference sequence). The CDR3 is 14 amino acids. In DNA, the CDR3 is TGTGCCAGCAGCTTGGGGGGGCCAGGTCAGCCCCAGCATTTT. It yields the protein CASSLGGPGQPQHF.

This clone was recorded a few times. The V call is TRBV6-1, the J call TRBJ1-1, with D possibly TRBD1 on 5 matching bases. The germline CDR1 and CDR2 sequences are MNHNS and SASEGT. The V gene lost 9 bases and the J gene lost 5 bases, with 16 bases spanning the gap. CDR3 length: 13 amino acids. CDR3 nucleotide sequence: TGTGCCAGTACGCCTAAGGGGTGGACTGAAGCTTTCTTT. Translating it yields CASTPKGWTEAFF.

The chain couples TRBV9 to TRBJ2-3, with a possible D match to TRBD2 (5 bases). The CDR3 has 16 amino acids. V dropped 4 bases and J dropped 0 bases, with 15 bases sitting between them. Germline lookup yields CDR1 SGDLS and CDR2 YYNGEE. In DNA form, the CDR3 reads TGTGCCAGCAGCTCCAGCGGCGGTCATAGCACAGATACGCAGTATTTT. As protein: CASSSSGGHSTDTQYF.